The subject of this entry is one T cell receptor beta chain. The entry originates in a study of T-cell reconstitution after alpha-beta-depleted transplantation in children. For TCRbeta, the library was prepared with unique molecular identifiers. TCRdb reprocessed the PCR reads via MiXCR and lists one record per CDR3 protein. The sample holds around 400,000 distinct CDR3 sequences; about a tenth are singletons and the top ten take about 5%. The germline CDR1 and CDR2 sequences are SGHRS and YFSETQ. V lost 4 bases and J lost 6; bases outside the gene matches: 13. The length of the CDR3 is 18 residues. This sample comprised PBMCs from the stem cell graft donor, obtained from the stem cell graft. This TCR was recovered from a human donor who donated a stem cell graft to a child with acute myeloid leukemia. The J gene is TRBJ2-7, the V gene TRBV5-1; 16 bases fit TRBD2. Here the CDR3 reads CASSLLGLAGGSFGEQYF. CDR3 in DNA: TGCGCCAGCAGCCTGCTGGGACTAGCGGGAGGGTCATTCGGCGAGCAGTACTTC.